Following are 27 T cell receptor beta chains from one sample sequenced in a study of Graves' ophthalmopathy and Graves' hyperthyroidism (dated by TCRdb to 2016 to 2018). The instrument given in TCRdb is Illumina HiSeq 2000. For repertoire sequencing, TCR beta CDR3 regions were amplified from RNA transcripts. The first round was an RT-PCR using HTBI primers with the Qiagen OneStep RT-PCR kit, and this first round was followed by a second-round multiplex PCR, then size selection and purification. TCRdb's own reprocessing of the public reads used fastp at Q25 and MiXCR and kept productive beta chains. Rows with one shared CDR3 protein collapse into an entry with the most common genes and DNA. For this sample the table gives hundreds of thousands of distinct CDR3 sequences, of which 20% to 25% were detected only once. The ten largest clones take up approximately 7.7% of the sample. The sequenced material came from peripheral blood. The receptor set was obtained from a woman younger than 35 with stable Graves' hyperthyroidism. Some clones in this sample may be carry-over from other donors' samples. Donor details come from another sample of the same person, matched by shared clones.

The J gene is TRBJ2-5, the V gene TRBV28; the D is unclear. The V gene lost 4 bases and the J gene lost 0 bases, with 12 bases spanning the gap. The CDR3 consists of 15 residues. Germline V gene sequence: CDR1 MDHEN, CDR2 SYDVKM. Here the CDR3 DNA reads TGTGCCAGCAGTTCGAACCACGACTACCAAGAGACCCAGTACTTC. Amino acids: CASSSNHDYQETQYF.

The gene calls are TRBV6-1 and TRBJ1-2; no reliable D call. The germline V gene has CDR1 MNHNS and CDR2 SASEGT. The CDR3 is made up of 15 amino acids. The ends were cut back, 7 bases at V and 4 bases at J, with 19 bases in the middle. CDR3 coding DNA: TGTGCCAGCACTCACCATGAGATTATACCCTATGGCTACACCTTC. Protein sequence: CASTHHEIIPYGYTF.

This clonotype was picked up many times. The chain is built from TRBV25-1 and TRBJ1-1; TRBD1 matches at 9 bases. The CDR3 totals 15 residues. Trimming took 1 base from V and 5 from J; bases not matched to a gene: 5. Looked up from germline, CDR1 is MGHDK and CDR2 is SYGVNS. CDR3 bases: TGTGCCAGCAGTGAATCACAGGGGGCACGGACTGAAGCTTTCTTT. This translates into CASSESQGARTEAFF. Full variable domain (outside the CDR3, taken from reference TRBV25-1 and TRBJ1-1): EADIYQTPRYLVIGTGKKITLECSQTMGHDKMYWYQQDPGMELHLIHYSYGVNSTEKGDLSSESTVSRIRTEHFPLTLESARPSHTSQYLCASSESQGARTEAFFGQGTRLTVV.

Many counts were recorded for this clonotype. V gene TRBV20-1 combines with J gene TRBJ2-7, with TRBD2 matching over 8 bases. The CDR3 consists of 15 residues. V trimming: 6 bases; J trimming: 5 bases; junction bases outside the gene matches: 15. Germline loops: CDR1 DFQATT, CDR2 SNEGSKA (reference sequence). CDR3 residues: CSATGRGGYFNEQYF. In DNA form, the CDR3 reads TGCAGTGCCACAGGTCGGGGGGGCTATTTTAACGAGCAGTACTTC.

This clonotype was observed many times. V is TRBV19 and J is TRBJ1-1, with D maybe TRBD1 (5 bases). CDR1 and CDR2 (germline): LNHDA, SQIVND (reference sequence). With 1 base removed from V and 1 base from J, the gap between germline ends came to 7 bases. The CDR3 loop spans 14 amino acids. This chain's CDR3 is CASSIGQKNTEAFF. The DNA of the CDR3 is TGTGCCAGTAGTATAGGACAGAAGAACACTGAAGCTTTCTTT.

This clonotype has ten or more counts. The rearrangement uses TRBV7-6 and TRBJ1-3; D unresolved. This CDR3 contains 14 residues. The germline CDR1 and CDR2 sequences are SGHVS and FNYEAQ. The germline V and J ends were trimmed by 1 base and 4 bases, with 8 bases remaining between them. CDR3 DNA: TGTGCCAGCAGCTTAGGGTCGGGGGGAAACACCATATATTTT. It encodes CASSLGSGGNTIYF. Using reference TRBV7-6 and TRBJ1-3 for the parts outside the CDR3, the full variable domain is GAGVSQSPRYKVTKRGQDVALRCDPISGHVSLYWYRQALGQGPEFLTYFNYEAQQDKSGLPNDRFSAERPEGSISTLTIQRTEQRDSAMYRCASSLGSGGNTIYFGEGSWLTVV.

This clonotype came up a few times. V gene TRBV2 combines with J gene TRBJ2-7; tentatively, D is TRBD1 (6 bases). The CDR3 runs 13 residues. The germline CDR1 and CDR2 sequences are SNHLY and FYNNEI. Trimming stripped 4 bases from V and 3 bases from J, with 10 bases between. The CDR3 loop is CASSVDRNYEQYF. The CDR3 region has the DNA TGTGCCAGCAGTGTGGACAGAAACTACGAGCAGTACTTC.

This clonotype has a count of ten or more. DNA of the CDR3: TGTGCCAGCAGTTACTGGACAGCCCCTGGCACAGATACGCAGTATTTT. Protein: CASSYWTAPGTDTQYF. The chain combines TRBV6-5 with TRBJ2-3; D is possibly TRBD1 (6 bases). V was clipped by 1 base and J by 1 base, with 12 bases between them. Germline loops: CDR1 MNHEY, CDR2 SVGAGI. CDR3 length equals 16 residues.

This clonotype was seen many times. This chain uses TRBV11-1 with TRBJ2-5; D not resolved. Looked up from germline, CDR1 is SGHAT and CDR2 is FQDESV (reference sequence). V was cut by 2 bases and J by 2 bases, with 18 bases left in between. This CDR3 is 17 amino acids long. The CDR3 sequence is CASSLRSLPVWQETQYF. The CDR3 DNA reads TGTGCCAGCAGCTTACGATCCCTCCCGGTCTGGCAAGAGACCCAGTACTTC.

This clonotype was counted only a few times. This chain connects TRBV30 to TRBJ2-7; D unclear. Trimming left V 2 bases short and J 3 bases short, with 17 bases between. Germline V gene data show CDR1 as GTSNPN and CDR2 as SVGIG (reference sequence). CDR3 length: 15 residues. Here the CDR3 reads CAWSNGRNWIYEQYF. The CDR3 DNA reads as TGTGCCTGGAGTAACGGACGTAACTGGATCTACGAGCAGTACTTC. Based on the CDR3 plus reference TRBV30 and TRBJ2-7, the full variable domain is SQTIHQWPATLVQPVGSPLSLECTVEGTSNPNLYWYRQAAGRGLQLLFYSVGIGQISSEVPQNLSASRPQDRQFILSSKKLLLSDSGFYLCAWSNGRNWIYEQYFGPGTRLTVT.

This clonotype was observed many times. V is TRBV12-3 or TRBV12-4 and J is TRBJ1-1; D gene uncertain. Between the trimmed V and J ends, which lost 2 bases and 0 bases, there was a span of 10 bases. CDR3 length equals 15 residues. The CDR3 is CASSLFGTMNTEAFF. CDR3 nucleotides: TGTGCCAGCAGTTTATTCGGCACCATGAACACTGAAGCTTTCTTT.

This clonotype was counted at least ten times. V gene TRBV12-3 or TRBV12-4 combines with J gene TRBJ2-7; tentatively, D is TRBD2 (6 bases). Trimming took 6 bases from V and 0 from J, leaving 15 bases between them. CDR3 size: 15 residues. CDR3 nucleotide sequence: TGTGCCAGCAGCGAAGGAGGGGTCGTCTCCTACGAGCAGTACTTC. This sequence encodes CASSEGGVVSYEQYF.

This clonotype was observed at least ten times. V and J are TRBV6-5 and TRBJ1-1; D unclear. The CDR3 loop spans 12 amino acids. The V end lost 6 bases, the J end lost 7 bases, and 12 bases lay between the germline ends. Looked up from germline, CDR1 is MNHEY and CDR2 is SVGAGI. The CDR3 sequence: CASSVTGREAFF. The DNA for the CDR3 is TGTGCCAGCAGCGTTACGGGTCGTGAAGCTTTCTTT.

This clonotype has ten or more counts. The chain links TRBV4-1 to TRBJ2-2; TRBD2 agrees at 7 bases. The CDR3 contains 16 residues. Looked up from germline, CDR1 is MGHRA and CDR2 is YSYEKL. The V gene end was trimmed by 3 bases and the J gene end by 7 bases; junction bases not matched to a gene: 11. The CDR3 here is CASSHPWGGRGGELFF. In DNA form, the CDR3 reads TGCGCCAGCAGCCACCCTTGGGGGGGACGAGGCGGGGAGCTGTTTTTT.

The chain carries TRBV2 and TRBJ2-5, with TRBD2 identical over 8 bases. CDR3 length: 16 residues. Germline assignment: CDR1 SNHLY and CDR2 FYNNEI. J lost 5 bases, V lost 5 bases, and 13 bases had no gene match. CDR3 sequence: CASSSGLVGGMETQYF. CDR3 nucleotides: TGTGCCAGCAGTTCGGGACTAGTGGGAGGAATGGAGACCCAGTACTTC.

This clonotype has just a few counts. V and J are TRBV30 and TRBJ1-1, with 9 bases that match TRBD1. The CDR3 is 18 residues long. J lost 1 base, V lost 2 bases, and 14 bases had no gene match. Germline V gene lookup returns CDR1 GTSNPN and CDR2 SVGIG (reference sequence). The CDR3 DNA follows: TGTGCCTGGAGTCAAAACGGACAGGGGTTAACCGAGAACACTGAAGCTTTCTTT. Translation gives CAWSQNGQGLTENTEAFF.

This clonotype was seen only a few times. The V and J genes are TRBV27 and TRBJ1-2; TRBD1 aligns across 12 bases. The CDR3 is 18 residues long. With V trimmed by 7 bases and J by 4 bases, 16 bases remained unmatched. Per germline, CDR1 MNHEY and CDR2 SMNVEV (reference sequence). CDR3 nucleotide sequence: TGTGCCAGCACCCCGGGACCGGGACAGGGGGCTTCGGCCTATGGCTACACCTTC. Translated, it gives CASTPGPGQGASAYGYTF.

As regards this clonotype: It may be a read error: a sequence one base away is much more abundant. V is TRBV4-1 and J is TRBJ1-2; 7 bases agree with TRBD1. J gave up 6 bases and V 11 bases, and 9 bases lay outside the gene matches. This CDR3 comprises 12 residues. In germline, CDR1 is MGHRA, CDR2 YSYEKL. CDR3 amino acids: CACRGGGDGYTF. The CDR3 coding sequence is TGCGCCTGCCGAGGAGGGGGCGATGGCTACACCTTC.

This clonotype has a handful of counts. This chain connects TRBV12-3 or TRBV12-4 to TRBJ1-2; TRBD1 matches 7 bases. The CDR3 totals 14 residues. After removal of 7 bases from V and 4 bases from J, the junction contained 9 bases not matched to a gene. DNA for the CDR3: TGTGCCAGCAAGACGACAGGGACCCCCTATGGCTACACCTTC. It specifies CASKTTGTPYGYTF.

This clonotype came up a few times. The chain uses TRBV4-3 and TRBJ1-1; D remains ambiguous. Germline assignment: CDR1 LGHNA and CDR2 YSLEER. The V gene lost 4 bases and the J gene lost 1 base, with 10 bases spanning the gap. CDR3 length: 14 residues. CDR3 DNA sequence: TGCGCCAGCAGCCGCCTCGAGTCGAACACTGAAGCTTTCTTT. It specifies CASSRLESNTEAFF.

This clonotype was seen ten or more times. The V gene is TRBV5-1, the J gene TRBJ1-2; D remains unclear. V lost 2 bases to trimming and J lost 8 bases, with 19 bases between them. From germline, CDR1 is SGHRS and CDR2 YFSETQ. The CDR3 contains 15 residues. CDR3 sequence reads: CASSLSNFIREGYTF. DNA for the CDR3: TGCGCCAGCAGCTTATCAAATTTTATCCGGGAGGGCTACACCTTC.

In its sample, this clonotype was seen many times. The chain employs TRBV7-9 and TRBJ2-2; D unclear. V lost 1 base and J 10 bases, leaving 10 bases between the germline ends. The CDR3 contains 13 residues. Germline lookup yields CDR1 SEHNR and CDR2 FQNEAQ (reference sequence). For the CDR3, the DNA is TGTGCCAGCAGCTTAGTTCTGACTTTGGAGCTGTTTTTT. It translates to CASSLVLTLELFF.

This sequence joins TRBV18 and TRBJ1-1, with unresolved D. The V and J ends lost 5 bases and 6 bases respectively, with 19 bases between them. CDR1 KGHSH and CDR2 LQKENI come from the germline V gene. This CDR3 spans 15 amino acids. In nucleotides, the CDR3 is TGTGCCAGCTCAAAGTTTCCCCTTTCAGGCGCTGAAGCTTTCTTT. This translates into CASSKFPLSGAEAFF. Supplemented by reference TRBV18 and TRBJ1-1, the full variable domain reads NAGVMQNPRHLVRRRGQEARLRCSPMKGHSHVYWYRQLPEEGLKFMVYLQKENIIDESGMPKERFSAEFPKEGPSILRIQQVVRGDSAAYFCASSKFPLSGAEAFFGQGTRLTVV.

At least ten counts were recorded for this clonotype. V is TRBV20-1 and J is TRBJ1-1; no definite D call. The germline V gene has CDR1 DFQATT and CDR2 SNEGSKA (reference sequence). Trimming removed 6 bases at V and 3 bases at J, with 11 bases between. This CDR3 spans 12 amino acids. The CDR3, as DNA: TGCAGTGCCCTCAAGGGCGACACTGAAGCTTTCTTT. Translating it yields CSALKGDTEAFF.

This clonotype was found many times. The V and J genes are TRBV6-5 and TRBJ2-5; 8 bases match TRBD2. Trimming at V came to 6 bases and at J to 0 bases, leaving 9 bases not matched to a gene. This CDR3 contains 16 residues. Germline assignment: CDR1 MNHEY and CDR2 SVGAGI. The CDR3 region has the DNA TGTGCCAGCAGCGGACTAGCTTTTACGTACCAAGAGACCCAGTACTTC. It encodes CASSGLAFTYQETQYF.

This clonotype was recorded at least ten times. J is TRBJ2-5 and V is TRBV3-1; D perhaps matches TRBD2 (5 bases). Trimming shortened V by 4 bases and J by 7 bases, and 19 bases separated the two germline ends. The germline CDR1 and CDR2 sequences are LGHDT and YNNKEL (reference sequence). The CDR3 runs to 15 residues. The CDR3 spells CASSRPAPRDATQYF. For the CDR3, the DNA is TGTGCCAGCAGCCGGCCGGCGCCCCGGGATGCGACCCAGTACTTC.

In its sample, this clonotype was seen many times. This chain uses TRBV27 with TRBJ2-7; 8 nucleotides line up with TRBD2. J gave up 0 bases and V 6 bases, and 7 bases lay outside the gene matches. Germline lookup yields CDR1 MNHEY and CDR2 SMNVEV (reference sequence). The CDR3 covers 15 residues. In DNA form, the CDR3 reads TGTGCCAGCAGCAACCTAGCGGGCCTCTCCTACGAGCAGTACTTC. Its protein product is CASSNLAGLSYEQYF.